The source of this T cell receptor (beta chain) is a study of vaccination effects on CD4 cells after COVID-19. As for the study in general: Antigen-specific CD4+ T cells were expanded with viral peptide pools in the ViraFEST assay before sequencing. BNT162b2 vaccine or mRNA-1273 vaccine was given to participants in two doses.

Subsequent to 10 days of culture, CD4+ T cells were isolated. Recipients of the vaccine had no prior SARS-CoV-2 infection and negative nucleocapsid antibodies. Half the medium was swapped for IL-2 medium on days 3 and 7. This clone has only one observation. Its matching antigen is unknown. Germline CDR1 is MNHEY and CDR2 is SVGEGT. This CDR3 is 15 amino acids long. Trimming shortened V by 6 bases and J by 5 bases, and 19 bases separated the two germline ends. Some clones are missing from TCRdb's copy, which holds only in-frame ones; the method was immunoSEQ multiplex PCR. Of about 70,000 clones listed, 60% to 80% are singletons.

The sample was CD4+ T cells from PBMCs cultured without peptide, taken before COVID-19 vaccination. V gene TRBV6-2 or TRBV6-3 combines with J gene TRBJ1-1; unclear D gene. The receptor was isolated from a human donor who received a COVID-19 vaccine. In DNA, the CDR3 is TGTGCCAGCAGCCCTGTGGGCCAGGCAGGAACTGAAGCTTTCTTT. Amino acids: CASSPVGQAGTEAFF.